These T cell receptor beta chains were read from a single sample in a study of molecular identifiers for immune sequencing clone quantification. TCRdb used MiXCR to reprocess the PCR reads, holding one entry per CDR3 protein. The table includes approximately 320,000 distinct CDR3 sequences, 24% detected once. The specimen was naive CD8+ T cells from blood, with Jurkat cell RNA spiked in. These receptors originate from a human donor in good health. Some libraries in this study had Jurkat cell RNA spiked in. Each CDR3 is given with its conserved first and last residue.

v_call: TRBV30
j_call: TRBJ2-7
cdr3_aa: CAWRGGPHYEQYF

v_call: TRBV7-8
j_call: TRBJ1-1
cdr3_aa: CASRIHWGMNTEAFF

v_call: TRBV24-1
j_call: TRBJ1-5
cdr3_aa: CATSEVSGQPQHF

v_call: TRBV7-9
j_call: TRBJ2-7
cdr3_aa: CASSGLAVNYEQYF

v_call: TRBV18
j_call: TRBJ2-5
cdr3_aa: CASSPRRSEGQWTQYF

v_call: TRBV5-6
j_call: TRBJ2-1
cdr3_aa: CASSLAGGPPNEQFF

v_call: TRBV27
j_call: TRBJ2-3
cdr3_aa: CASSSRTVFVDTQYF

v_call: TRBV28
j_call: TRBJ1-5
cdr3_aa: CASSPRGRGNQPQHF

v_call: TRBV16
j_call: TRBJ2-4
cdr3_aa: CASRETGSQNIQYF

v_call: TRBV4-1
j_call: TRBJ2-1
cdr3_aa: CASSEIQGGYNEQFF

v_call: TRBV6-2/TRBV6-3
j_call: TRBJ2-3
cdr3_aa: CASSLVPGLADTDTQYF

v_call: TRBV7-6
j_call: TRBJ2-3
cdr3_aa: CASSLVLGGTDTQYF

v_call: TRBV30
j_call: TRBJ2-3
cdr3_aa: CAWNSGSSYTDTQYF

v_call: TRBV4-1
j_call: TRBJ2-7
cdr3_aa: CASSHRDSYEQYF

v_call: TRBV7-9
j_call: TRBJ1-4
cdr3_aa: CASSPPDGGENEKLFF

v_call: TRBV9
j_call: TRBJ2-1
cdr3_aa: CVSSGQGAPYNEQFF

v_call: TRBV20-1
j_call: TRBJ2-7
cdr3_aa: CSAVPSGKYEQYF